This is a list of T cell receptor beta chains from one sample in a study of blood T cell repertoires in COVID-19. This table comes from immunoSEQ multiplex PCR, and its TCRdb copy is limited to in-frame clones, with some not included. Here the sample spans some 130,000 clones, about 72% being singletons. What was sequenced was peripheral blood. These receptors were taken from a man in his 60s who had recovered from COVID-19. Each CDR3 is given with its conserved first and last residue. D genes are given only for firm matches. The size entry is marked missing in some rows and otherwise reads once, few, many or a size class.

d_gene,abundance,v_gene,j_gene,CDR3nt,CDR3aa
.,.,TRBV18,TRBJ1-5,TGTGCCAGCTCACTTTCAACAGGGTTGAATCAGCCCCAGCATTTT,CASSLSTGLNQPQHF
TRBD2,.,TRBV7-2,TRBJ2-3,TGTGCCAGCAGCTTAGGGACTAGCGGGGGAGATACGCAGTATTTT,CASSLGTSGGDTQYF
.,.,TRBV7-3,TRBJ2-2,TGTGCCAGCAGCTTAAGATCGGGGGACACCGGGGAGCTGTTTTTT,CASSLRSGDTGELFF
.,.,TRBV28,TRBJ2-5,TGTGCCAGCAGACTACCCTTGGAGGGGGAGACCCAGTACTTC,CASRLPLEGETQYF
.,.,TRBV27,TRBJ1-2,TGTGCCAGCAGTTTAAAGGACACCTATGGCTACACCTTC,CASSLKDTYGYTF
.,.,TRBV4-3,TRBJ2-7,TGCGCCAGCAGCCAATTGGACAGCAGGGAGTACGAGCAGTACTTC,CASSQLDSREYEQYF
.,.,TRBV6-5,TRBJ1-6,TGTGCCAGCAGTTACTCCCCGAATTCACCCCTCCACTTT,CASSYSPNSPLHF
.,many,TRBV18,TRBJ2-2,TGTGCCAGCTCACCAAGCAATAGTCACGGGGAGCTGTTTTTT,CASSPSNSHGELFF
.,.,TRBV5-5,TRBJ2-3,TGTGCCAGCTCCCGGGTACCGGGACATGGCACAGATACGCAGTATTTT,CASSRVPGHGTDTQYF
.,once,TRBV2,TRBJ2-3,TGTGCCAGTGTGCCGGGAACCGGCACAGATACGCAGTATTTT,CASVPGTGTDTQYF
.,.,TRBV18,TRBJ2-1,TGTGCCAGCTCACCAAAGGTGATGGACTACATGCAGTTCTTC,CASSPKVMDYMQFF
.,.,TRBV5-6,TRBJ1-2,TGTGCCAGCAGCTGGAGTAGCGTTAGTCAAGGCTACACCTTC,CASSWSSVSQGYTF
.,.,TRBV20-1,TRBJ2-1,TGCAGTGCCCCGGATGGGGACATACAGTTCTTC,CSAPDGDIQFF
TRBD2,few,TRBV7-2,TRBJ2-3,TGTGCCAGCAGCTTAGTTAGCGGGAGAACAGATACGCAGTATTTT,CASSLVSGRTDTQYF